This T cell receptor (beta chain) was obtained from a study of blood T cell repertoires in COVID-19. The table came from immunoSEQ multiplex PCR; TCRdb's copy has only in-frame clones and leaves some out. The table records 85,000 to 100,000 clones, about 90% of them present only once. The CDR3 spans 15 residues. Germline V CDR1 and CDR2: SGHVS, FNYEAQ. V was cut by 6 bases and J by 0 bases, with 13 bases left in between. The sequence was obtained from a man over 45 with COVID-19, enrolled during active disease. The material sequenced was peripheral blood. The chain uses TRBV7-6 and TRBJ2-3; TRBD1 is a possible D gene (5 bases). The CDR3 reads CASSQQDSSTDTQYF. The CDR3, as DNA: TGTGCCAGCAGTCAACAAGACAGCAGCACAGATACGCAGTATTTT.